This T cell receptor (beta chain) was recovered during a study of T-cell reconstitution after alpha-beta-depleted transplantation in children. Looked up from germline, CDR1 is MNHEY and CDR2 is SVGEGT. This CDR3 is built from 15 residues. With 2 bases clipped from V and 6 bases from J, the junction kept 9 bases outside the gene matches. Unique molecular identifiers were built into the TCRbeta library. TCRdb reanalysed the PCR reads using MiXCR and keeps one entry per CDR3 protein. Among roughly 300,000 distinct CDR3 sequences listed, approximately 9.8% were seen once. This TCR was sampled from a human donor who donated a stem cell graft to a child with SCID. The specimen was PBMCs from the stem cell graft donor, collected from the stem cell graft. The gene calls are TRBV6-2 or TRBV6-3 and TRBJ2-7; 8 bases are shared with TRBD2. In DNA, the CDR3 is TGTGCCAGCAGTTACGGTTCCAGCGGGGGAGGCGAGCAGTACTTC. This gives the protein CASSYGSSGGGEQYF.